This TCR beta chain is from a study of molecular identifiers for immune sequencing clone quantification. General study results and limits: Highly expanded clones may be undercounted when identical TCR molecules share barcodes.

Note on this clonotype: No antigen is known for it.

The bulk TCR libraries were made with methods described before and with listed TCR primers. TCRdb recomputed calls from the PCR reads with MiXCR, one row per CDR3 protein. The data contain around 480,000 distinct CDR3 sequences, about 21% of them singletons. CDR1 LGHNA and CDR2 YSLEER come from the germline V gene. CDR3 length: 17 amino acids. The germline V and J ends were trimmed by 3 bases and 9 bases, with 24 bases remaining between them. Sorted cells numbering roughly 19,000 to 1,000,000, with 10%, 30% or 50% RNA, yielded the naive CD8 libraries. A CD8+CD4-CCR7+CD45RA+ phenotype served as the sorting definition for naive CD8 T cells.

Sequenced material: naive CD8+ T cells from blood, with Jurkat cell RNA spiked in. Subset noted: FACS-sorted CD8+CD4-CCR7+CD45RA+ naive T cells. The chain joins TRBV4-3 to TRBJ2-1; tentative D call: TRBD2 (5 bases). This TCR derives from a human donor in good health. Some libraries in this study had Jurkat cell RNA spiked in. CDR3 in amino acids: CASSQFRADPIFGEQFF. The CDR3 DNA reads as TGCGCCAGCAGCCAGTTCCGAGCGGACCCGATTTTTGGTGAGCAGTTCTTC.